One and the same sample provided the 17 T cell receptor beta chains below, sequenced in a study of vaccination and CD4 T cells after COVID-19. The study sequenced cultured CD4+ T cell DNA using the Oncomine TCR Beta short-read assay. TCRdb passed the PCR reads through MiXCR, listing each CDR3 protein once. Of roughly 11,000 distinct CDR3 sequences in the sample, roughly 56% are singletons; the top ten hold 13%. For these TCRs, the target antigens are not known. The sample's treatment: roughly 10-day PBMC culture with coronavirus spike peptide pools or control peptides (ViraFEST assay). Sequenced material: CD4+ T cells from blood, cultured in vitro. These receptors came from a human donor who had recovered from COVID-19.

The rearrangement uses TRBV20-1 and TRBJ1-1; D is unresolved. CDR3 length equals 14 residues. V was trimmed by 2 bases and J by 3 bases, leaving 13 bases between them. Germline CDR1 DFQATT, CDR2 SNEGSKA (reference sequence). CDR3 bases: TGCAGTGCTAGAAGGGTTAGGTGGGACACTGAAGCTTTCTTT. Translating it yields CSARRVRWDTEAFF.

The CDR3 spells CASSDHLGTLNQPQHF. DNA for the CDR3: TGTGCCAGCAGTGACCACCTCGGGACCCTCAATCAGCCCCAGCATTTT. The rearrangement links TRBV6-1 to TRBJ1-5, with D tentatively TRBD1 (5 bases). The CDR3 consists of 16 residues. Trimming took 3 bases from V and 3 from J, leaving 15 bases between them. CDR1 MNHNS and CDR2 SASEGT come from the germline V gene.

This clonotype showed up just a few times. The chain links TRBV7-3 to TRBJ2-1; 8 positions match TRBD2. The CDR3 length is 15 residues. The ends lost 3 bases at V and 4 bases at J; junction bases unmatched: 5. The germline V gene encodes CDR1 SGHTA and CDR2 FQGTGA. The CDR3 DNA is TGTGCCAGCAGCTTTACCCGGGAGGGATACAATGAGCAGTTCTTC. It is translated as CASSFTREGYNEQFF.

The chain has TRBV7-9 and TRBJ2-7; no definite D call. The CDR3 extends over 14 amino acids. Germline CDR1 and CDR2: SEHNR and FQNEAQ (reference sequence). The V and J ends lost 0 bases and 0 bases respectively, with 6 bases between them. In nucleotides, the CDR3 is TGTGCCAGCAGCTTAGCCCCCACCTCCTACGAGCAGTACTTC. Protein sequence: CASSLAPTSYEQYF.

This chain uses TRBV20-1 with TRBJ2-1; D unclear. Germline V CDR1 and CDR2: DFQATT, SNEGSKA (reference sequence). V gave up 3 bases and J gave up 3 bases, with 12 bases separating them. The CDR3 loop spans 14 amino acids. The CDR3 DNA follows: TGCAGTGCTAGTACTCCGTTCCACTACAATGAGCAGTTCTTC. This codes for CSASTPFHYNEQFF.

The genes are TRBV6-5 and TRBJ2-6, with D possibly TRBD1 on 7 matching bases. The CDR3 consists of 16 residues. With 4 bases removed from V and 3 bases from J, the gap between germline ends came to 13 bases. The germline gives CDR1 MNHEY, CDR2 SVGAGI. The CDR3 protein is CASSFHQGGGANVLTF. DNA for the CDR3: TGTGCCAGCAGTTTTCACCAGGGGGGTGGGGCCAACGTCCTGACTTTC.

CDR3 nucleotide sequence: TGCAGTGCTAGAGAAACGGCAGTGATGAACACTGAAGCTTTCTTT. It is translated as CSARETAVMNTEAFF. V is TRBV20-1 and J is TRBJ1-1; no clear D. Germline CDR1 reads DFQATT; CDR2 reads SNEGSKA (reference sequence). Trimming cost V 0 bases and J 0 bases, with 11 bases left between them. The CDR3 is 15 residues long.

CDR3 sequence (DNA): TGTGCCAGTAGTATGGGCCGCCTTGGGGAGCAGTTCTTC. Translation gives CASSMGRLGEQFF. The chain has TRBV19 and TRBJ2-1; D is uncertain. The germline V gene has CDR1 LNHDA and CDR2 SQIVND (reference sequence). The CDR3 spans 13 residues. Trimming took off 3 bases at V and 10 bases at J, with 13 bases between the two ends.

This clonotype was detected only a few times. The chain is built from TRBV11-2 and TRBJ2-5; 11 nucleotides align to TRBD1. V trimming: 1 base; J trimming: 8 bases; junction bases outside the gene matches: 6. Germline V gene data show CDR1 as SGHAT and CDR2 as FQNNGV. CDR3 length: 15 amino acids. The CDR3 is CASSLGGTGGLTQYF. The CDR3 region has the DNA TGTGCCAGCAGCTTAGGAGGGACAGGGGGACTTACCCAGTACTTC. The full variable domain, its missing parts supplied by reference TRBV11-2 and TRBJ2-5, is EAGVAQSPRYKIIEKRQSVAFWCNPISGHATLYWYQQILGQGPKLLIQFQNNGVVDDSQLPKDRFSAERLKGVDSTLKIQPAKLEDSAVYLCASSLGGTGGLTQYFGPGTRLLVL.

The sample holds a few counts of this clonotype. CDR3 amino acids: CAISQELAETYEQYF. The CDR3 nucleotides are TGTGCCATCAGTCAGGAACTAGCGGAGACCTACGAGCAGTACTTC. The chain combines TRBV10-3 with TRBJ2-7, with TRBD2 matching over 8 bases. Trimming took 5 bases from V and 2 from J; bases not matched to a gene: 8. There are 15 residues in the CDR3. From germline, CDR1 is ENHRY and CDR2 SYGVKD.

This sequence joins TRBV6-1 and TRBJ1-2, with 7 bases matching TRBD1. V lost 6 bases to trimming and J lost 4 bases; unmatched junction nucleotides: 8. The V gene's germline CDR1 is MNHNS and CDR2 SASEGT. The CDR3 consists of 14 residues. Here the CDR3 reads CASSDFRGAYGYTF. The CDR3, as DNA: TGTGCCAGCAGCGACTTCAGGGGGGCCTATGGCTACACCTTC.

The gene calls are TRBV6-2 or TRBV6-3 and TRBJ2-3; TRBD2 agrees at 14 bases. The CDR3 runs 19 residues. J gave up 3 bases and V 6 bases, and 14 bases lay outside the gene matches. In germline, CDR1 is MNHEY, CDR2 SVGEGT. The CDR3 DNA follows: TGTGCCAGCAGAGCCGGACTAGCGGGAGGCCCCCGGAGAACAGATACGCAGTATTTT. Translating gives CASRAGLAGGPRRTDTQYF.

This clonotype was seen a few times. The chain couples TRBV20-1 to TRBJ1-2; the D is unclear. Germline V gene sequence: CDR1 DFQATT, CDR2 SNEGSKA (reference sequence). V shed 2 bases and J shed 7 bases, with 14 bases lying between them. This CDR3 has 13 amino acids. CDR3 bases: TGCAGTGCTAGACGGGGAGCGGAACGTGGCTACACCTTC. It translates to CSARRGAERGYTF.

This clonotype has more than one count but fewer than ten. The rearrangement joins TRBV6-5 to TRBJ1-6; D uncertain. This CDR3 comprises 14 residues. The ends were cut back, 0 bases at V and 5 bases at J, with 5 bases in the middle. Looked up from germline, CDR1 is MNHEY and CDR2 is SVGAGI. The CDR3 sequence is CASSYSRNNSPLHF. The CDR3 DNA reads as TGTGCCAGCAGTTACTCCAGAAATAATTCACCCCTCCACTTT.

This clonotype has just a few counts. The chain carries TRBV25-1 and TRBJ2-1; TRBD2 aligns across 10 bases. Per germline, CDR1 MGHDK and CDR2 SYGVNS. With V trimmed by 1 base and J by 8 bases, 8 bases remained unmatched. The CDR3 is 16 residues long. The DNA for the CDR3 is TGTGCCAGCAGTGAATCGGGGGCTAGCGGGAGTGATGAGCAGTTCTTC. Encoded protein: CASSESGASGSDEQFF. The variable domain in full, completed from reference TRBV25-1 and TRBJ2-1, reads EADIYQTPRYLVIGTGKKITLECSQTMGHDKMYWYQQDPGMELHLIHYSYGVNSTEKGDLSSESTVSRIRTEHFPLTLESARPSHTSQYLCASSESGASGSDEQFFGPGTRLTVL.

The rearrangement links TRBV20-1 to TRBJ2-7; D gene uncertain. V lost 3 bases, J lost 1 base, and 7 bases lay in between. The CDR3 contains 12 residues. Germline-derived CDR1 and CDR2 are DFQATT and SNEGSKA (reference sequence). The CDR3 DNA reads TGCAGTGCTAGTGTCGCATCCTACGAGCAGTACTTC. This codes for CSASVASYEQYF.

This clonotype is large in the sample. The genes are TRBV20-1 and TRBJ2-4; D possibly corresponds to TRBD1 (6 bases). CDR3 length: 15 amino acids. CDR1 and CDR2 from the germline V gene are DFQATT and SNEGSKA (reference sequence). V lost 5 bases and J lost 3, with 17 bases in between. The CDR3 DNA is TGCAGTGCTTCCATCAGCAGGGGAGTCAAAAACATTCAGTACTTC. Protein sequence: CSASISRGVKNIQYF.